Listed below are T cell receptor beta chains from one sample, sequenced in a study of blood T cells in healthy people across ages. TCRdb called the 5' RACE reads again in MiXCR, with one record for every CDR3 protein. The table shows 650,000 to 700,000 distinct CDR3 sequences, with 32% occurring only once. Sequenced: blood. The source is a woman of 80 years or more in good health. Both conserved end residues are part of each CDR3. Fields, in order: D gene, V gene, J gene, clone size, CDR3 protein, CDR3 DNA. D genes are given only for firm matches. Expanded clones get a size class; other rows say once, few or many, or leave the size out.

>-|TRBV6-5|TRBJ2-4|-
CASSYGGQGNGKNIQYF
TGTGCCAGCAGTTACGGCGGCCAGGGCAATGGCAAAAACATTCAGTACTTC
>-|TRBV7-3|TRBJ2-1|-
CASSLMGGGVRQAHDCIF
TGTGCCAGCAGCTTAATGGGGGGCGGGGTACGACAGGCTCATGATTGTATCTTC
>TRBD2|TRBV20-1|TRBJ2-1|-
CSASPLAGGRNEQFF
TGCAGTGCTAGCCCACTAGCGGGGGGTCGGAATGAGCAGTTCTTC
>-|TRBV2|TRBJ2-6|-
CASSGRQGLAGANVLTF
TGTGCCAGCAGTGGGAGGCAGGGTCTTGCTGGGGCCAACGTCCTGACTTTC
>-|TRBV9|TRBJ2-1|many
CASSSPEGDPNNEQFF
TGTGCCAGCAGCTCGCCGGAGGGGGATCCGAACAATGAGCAGTTCTTC
>-|TRBV2|TRBJ2-5|many
CASSEVRTQGETQYF
TGTGCCAGCAGTGAGGTCCGCACTCAAGGGGAGACCCAGTACTTC
>TRBD1|TRBV12-3/TRBV12-4|TRBJ2-3|-
CASSVGTGRGDAQYF
TGTGCCAGCAGTGTCGGGACAGGGAGGGGAGATGCGCAGTATTTT
>-|TRBV7-9|TRBJ2-7|-
CASSPGRGIRYEQYF
TGTGCCAGCAGCCCGGGACGGGGGATCCGGTACGAGCAGTACTTC
>-|TRBV20-1|TRBJ2-3|-
CSAGERGFTDTQYF
TGCAGTGCTGGGGAGAGGGGATTTACAGATACGCAGTATTTT
>-|TRBV6-2/TRBV6-3|TRBJ2-1|many
CASSSFTRGRGNEQFF
TGTGCCAGCAGTTCTTTCACGCGGGGCCGAGGGAATGAGCAGTTCTTC
>-|TRBV20-1|TRBJ2-1|-
CSAREATRNEQFF
TGCAGTGCTAGAGAGGCGACTAGAAATGAGCAGTTCTTC
>-|TRBV4-1|TRBJ2-1|-
CASSQERDWVGSYNEQFF
TGCGCCAGCAGCCAAGAGAGGGACTGGGTAGGGTCCTACAATGAGCAGTTCTTC
>TRBD2|TRBV20-1|TRBJ2-7|-
CSVGERGADWVQYF
TGCAGTGTCGGAGAGCGGGGGGCGGATTGGGTGCAGTACTTC
>-|TRBV28|TRBJ2-1|-
CAFMSRSRAVISYNEQFF
TGTGCCTTCATGAGCCGGTCCAGAGCGGTTATCTCCTACAATGAGCAGTTCTTC
>TRBD1|TRBV10-3|TRBJ1-2|few
CAISVGQGANYGYTF
TGTGCCATCAGTGTTGGACAGGGAGCTAACTATGGCTACACCTTC
>-|TRBV5-1|TRBJ1-2|-
CASSLDTNGGGYTF
TGCGCCAGCAGCTTGGACACAAATGGTGGTGGCTACACCTTC
>-|TRBV24-1|TRBJ2-1|many
CATSDLPGRGSYNEQFF
TGTGCCACCAGTGATTTGCCGGGGCGGGGCTCCTACAATGAGCAGTTCTTC
>TRBD1|TRBV5-6|TRBJ2-1|few
CVSSFRQGYNEQFF
TGTGTCAGCAGCTTCCGACAGGGGTACAATGAGCAGTTCTTC
>TRBD1|TRBV20-1|TRBJ1-6|many
CSAREGQAINSPLHF
TGCAGTGCTAGGGAGGGACAGGCGATTAATTCACCCCTCCACTTT
>TRBD2|TRBV5-6|TRBJ2-2|few
CASSFVVSGGAGELFF
TGTGCCAGCAGCTTCGTTGTTAGCGGGGGGGCCGGGGAGCTGTTTTTT
>TRBD2|TRBV12-3/TRBV12-4|TRBJ2-3|many
CASSQSGGAVDTQYF
TGTGCCAGCAGTCAAAGCGGGGGGGCCGTAGATACGCAGTATTTT
>-|TRBV7-3|TRBJ1-1|few
CASAIGRQTEAFF
TGTGCCAGCGCAATTGGGAGGCAGACTGAAGCTTTCTTT
>-|TRBV7-9|TRBJ1-1|many
CASSSSGYTEAFF
TGTGCCAGCAGCAGCAGTGGTTACACTGAAGCTTTCTTT
>-|TRBV4-2|TRBJ1-4|-
CASSQDRSGILFF
TGTGCCAGCAGCCAAGATCGGTCGGGAATCCTGTTTTTT
>-|TRBV25-1|TRBJ1-1|-
CASGGLNTEAFF
TGTGCCAGCGGGGGGCTCAACACTGAAGCTTTCTTT
>-|TRBV7-3|TRBJ2-3|many
CASSYLAADTQYF
TGTGCCAGCAGTTACCTGGCGGCAGATACGCAGTATTTT
>TRBD1|TRBV15|TRBJ2-1|many
CATSGLNQRTGVFHEQFF
TGTGCCACCAGCGGATTAAACCAGAGGACAGGAGTTTTCCATGAGCAGTTCTTC
>-|TRBV15|TRBJ2-5|-
CATSRPGPQETQYF
TGTGCCACCAGCAGACCGGGACCCCAAGAGACCCAGTACTTC
>TRBD2|TRBV2|TRBJ2-1|-
CASKETSGPPRQDEQFF
TGTGCCAGCAAAGAGACTAGCGGGCCTCCTAGGCAGGATGAGCAGTTCTTC
>-|TRBV20-1|TRBJ1-1|few
CSARWAGGFFEAFF
TGCAGTGCTAGATGGGCGGGGGGCTTTTTTGAAGCTTTCTTT
>TRBD1|TRBV20-1|TRBJ2-5|-
CSAGTGGLGMRETQYF
TGCAGTGCTGGGACAGGGGGCCTGGGGATGAGGGAGACCCAGTACTTC
>-|TRBV28|TRBJ1-5|few
CASSPGDSNQPQHF
TGTGCCAGCAGCCCAGGGGATAGCAATCAGCCCCAGCATTTT